This T cell receptor beta chain was profiled in a study of identical twins. A single record per CDR3 protein comes from TCRdb applying MiXCR to the 5' RACE reads. The data hold about 160,000 distinct CDR3 sequences, with roughly 3.3% observed a single time. Notes on this clonotype: Antigen: not known.

Findings and limits, study-wide: Conclusions were drawn cross-sectionally by statistical analysis, without following the same donors. There is a chance that invariant MAIT and iNKT cells partially muddied zero-insertion analyses. Abundant beta clonotypes from cord blood bore fewer insertions; memory repertoires lacked this pattern.

All donors were healthy Caucasians. The clonotype comes from a man younger than 30 in good health. The sample was memory T cells sorted from blood.

CDR3 protein: CASSVEASQQYF. In nucleotides, the CDR3 is TGTGCCAGCAGCGTAGAGGCTAGCCAGCAGTATTTT. The rearrangement joins TRBV9 to TRBJ2-3; a possible D gene is TRBD2 (5 bases). CDR1 SGDLS and CDR2 YYNGEE come from the germline V gene. The ends were cut back, 0 bases at V and 11 bases at J, with 10 bases in the middle. The CDR3 has 12 residues.